This is a list of T cell receptor beta chains from one sample in a study of T cells in Graves' hyperthyroidism and ophthalmopathy. Each CDR3 protein gets one entry after TCRdb re-called the multiplex PCR reads with MiXCR. In the table there are about 620,000 distinct CDR3 sequences, about 17% of which are singletons. The material sequenced was blood. These receptors were taken from a woman in her twenties or thirties with Graves' hyperthyroidism. CDR3s include the opening cysteine and the closing phenylalanine or tryptophan. The order of the fields is D gene, V gene, J gene, CDR3 protein. D genes are given only for firm matches.

d_call: TRBD1
v_call: TRBV28
j_call: TRBJ1-5
cdr3_aa: CASSLAGGGQPQHF

d_call: .
v_call: TRBV9
j_call: TRBJ1-1
cdr3_aa: CASSVATTGYLAEAFF

d_call: TRBD1
v_call: TRBV11-2
j_call: TRBJ1-2
cdr3_aa: CASSSKTGGTVYGYTF

d_call: .
v_call: TRBV12-3/TRBV12-4
j_call: TRBJ1-3
cdr3_aa: CASSDDRWSGNTIYF

d_call: .
v_call: TRBV6-2/TRBV6-3
j_call: TRBJ2-3
cdr3_aa: CASRDLSSTDTQYF

d_call: .
v_call: TRBV27
j_call: TRBJ1-1
cdr3_aa: CASRPVGFGTEAFF

d_call: .
v_call: TRBV19
j_call: TRBJ2-7
cdr3_aa: CASSHGTATYEQYF

d_call: TRBD2
v_call: TRBV7-2
j_call: TRBJ2-1
cdr3_aa: CASSRLPGTSESSYNEQFF

d_call: .
v_call: TRBV5-6
j_call: TRBJ2-5
cdr3_aa: CASSLNGGAQETQYF

d_call: .
v_call: TRBV20-1
j_call: TRBJ1-5
cdr3_aa: CSARLSQRNQPQHF

d_call: .
v_call: TRBV11-3
j_call: TRBJ2-1
cdr3_aa: CASSSRTLAGEQFF

d_call: TRBD1
v_call: TRBV5-4
j_call: TRBJ2-7
cdr3_aa: CASSLNRGPEQYF

d_call: .
v_call: TRBV7-9
j_call: TRBJ1-5
cdr3_aa: CASSSPPKYRTWSSNQPQHF

d_call: TRBD2
v_call: TRBV5-1
j_call: TRBJ2-3
cdr3_aa: CASSFGTSGRFTQYF

d_call: .
v_call: TRBV20-1
j_call: TRBJ2-5
cdr3_aa: CSAARDTQETQYF

d_call: .
v_call: TRBV28
j_call: TRBJ2-5
cdr3_aa: CASSLAGREETQYF

d_call: TRBD2
v_call: TRBV27
j_call: TRBJ2-5
cdr3_aa: CASSPLGLAGVETQYF

d_call: TRBD2
v_call: TRBV5-4
j_call: TRBJ2-3
cdr3_aa: CASRPLPGGRAMDTQYF

d_call: .
v_call: TRBV7-2
j_call: TRBJ2-3
cdr3_aa: CASSGGTLFETQYF

d_call: TRBD1
v_call: TRBV4-1
j_call: TRBJ1-2
cdr3_aa: CASSQEGQGATALGYTF

d_call: TRBD2
v_call: TRBV7-2
j_call: TRBJ2-7
cdr3_aa: CASSLSGSSAYEQYF

d_call: TRBD2
v_call: TRBV9
j_call: TRBJ2-1
cdr3_aa: CASSVVGTSGYNEQFF

d_call: .
v_call: TRBV19
j_call: TRBJ2-1
cdr3_aa: CASSWQLSYNEQFF

d_call: .
v_call: TRBV5-1
j_call: TRBJ2-5
cdr3_aa: CASSPKGDQETQYF

d_call: TRBD2
v_call: TRBV20-1
j_call: TRBJ2-2
cdr3_aa: CSALVAGGENTGELFF

d_call: .
v_call: TRBV7-2
j_call: TRBJ2-3
cdr3_aa: CASSLVGGSTDTQYF

d_call: .
v_call: TRBV5-1
j_call: TRBJ2-7
cdr3_aa: CASSLEWVVGSYEQYF

d_call: TRBD1
v_call: TRBV6-1
j_call: TRBJ1-3
cdr3_aa: CASTGTGGTGNTIYF

d_call: TRBD1
v_call: TRBV6-4
j_call: TRBJ2-1
cdr3_aa: CASSDGTGGNEQFF

d_call: .
v_call: TRBV29-1
j_call: TRBJ2-3
cdr3_aa: CSVEAGTDTQYF

d_call: TRBD1
v_call: TRBV28
j_call: TRBJ2-7
cdr3_aa: CASKTGDVDEQYF

d_call: TRBD2
v_call: TRBV7-2
j_call: TRBJ2-7
cdr3_aa: CASSTFSGKGGEQYF

d_call: .
v_call: TRBV29-1
j_call: TRBJ1-2
cdr3_aa: CSVPTAGTPAGGYTF